A selection of T cell receptor beta chains follows, all from one sample in a study of blood T cell repertoires in COVID-19. Only in-frame clones appear in the TCRdb table, and some are missing; sequencing was by immunoSEQ multiplex PCR. The sample consists of around 450,000 clones, about 89% of them appearing once. The sequenced material came from peripheral blood. The source of these receptors is a woman younger than 45 with acute or convalescent COVID-19. The CDR3 runs from the conserved cysteine through the conserved F or W. A D gene is named only where the DNA matches it firmly. Rows give clone size only sometimes, using once, few, many, or a class for an expanded clone.

J | V | size | D | CDR3 | DNA
TRBJ1-1 | TRBV4-2 | - | - | CASSQTSTGKAFF | TGTGCCAGCAGCCAGACCTCCACAGGGAAAGCTTTCTTT
TRBJ1-2 | TRBV29-1 | - | - | CSVPPVGRRYGYTF | TGCAGCGTCCCTCCAGTGGGGAGGAGATATGGCTACACCTTC
TRBJ2-2 | TRBV28 | - | - | CASFRANTGELFF | TGTGCCAGCTTCAGGGCGAACACCGGGGAGCTGTTTTTT
TRBJ2-1 | TRBV6-5 | - | TRBD2 | CASSRGLAGGNEQFF | TGTGCCAGCAGTAGAGGACTAGCGGGGGGCAATGAGCAGTTCTTC
TRBJ2-3 | TRBV30 | - | - | CAWSASDTQYF | TGTGCCTGGAGTGCTTCAGATACGCAGTATTTT
TRBJ1-1 | TRBV30 | once | - | CAWSVRGAATEAFF | TGTGCCTGGAGTGTGCGGGGGGCGGCCACTGAAGCTTTCTTT
TRBJ1-4 | TRBV5-1 | - | - | CASSLLASEGKLFF | TGCGCCAGCAGCTTGTTGGCCTCCGAGGGAAAACTGTTTTTT
TRBJ1-1 | TRBV5-1 | once | TRBD1 | CASSLGSGQTNTEAFF | TGCGCCAGCAGCTTGGGATCGGGACAGACGAACACTGAAGCTTTCTTT
TRBJ2-7 | TRBV5-5 | - | TRBD1 | CASSLGGDRGSTEQYF | TGTGCCAGCAGCTTGGGAGGGGACAGGGGATCTACCGAGCAGTACTTC
TRBJ1-4 | TRBV7-9 | - | - | CASSHRTFGTNEKLFF | TGTGCCAGCAGCCACCGGACTTTTGGCACTAATGAAAAACTGTTTTTT
TRBJ1-2 | TRBV30 | - | - | CAWSPDIEDGYTF | TGTGCCTGGAGTCCCGATATTGAGGATGGCTACACCTTC
TRBJ2-3 | TRBV2 | - | TRBD2 | CASSEWLAGGGTDTQYF | TGTGCCAGCAGTGAATGGCTAGCGGGGGGAGGGACAGATACGCAGTATTTT
TRBJ1-3 | TRBV12-3/TRBV12-4 | - | - | CASSSSTGNTIYF | TGTGCCAGCAGTTCATCGACAGGAAACACCATATATTTT
TRBJ2-5 | TRBV4-1 | once | TRBD1 | CASSQVQGEETQYF | TGCGCCAGCAGCCAGGTCCAGGGGGAAGAGACCCAGTACTTC
TRBJ2-5 | TRBV21-1 | - | - | CASSDSTQETQYF | TGTGCCAGCAGTGACAGTACCCAAGAGACCCAGTACTTC
TRBJ2-7 | TRBV4-1 | - | TRBD2 | CASSQGLADYEQYF | TGCGCCAGCAGCCAGGGACTAGCGGACTACGAGCAGTACTTC
TRBJ2-3 | TRBV29-1 | once | - | CSITYADTQYF | TGCAGCATCACCTACGCAGATACGCAGTATTTT
TRBJ2-2 | TRBV6-5 | - | TRBD1 | CAGGQGIAGELFF | TGTGCCGGAGGACAGGGGATCGCCGGGGAGCTGTTTTTT
TRBJ2-7 | TRBV28 | - | TRBD2 | CASSPGTSVPYEQYF | TGTGCCAGCAGTCCCGGGACTAGCGTACCCTACGAGCAGTACTTC
TRBJ1-5 | TRBV19 | - | - | CASSIGGKFQPQHF | TGTGCCAGTAGTATTGGAGGGAAGTTTCAGCCCCAGCATTTT
TRBJ2-1 | TRBV5-1 | - | - | CASSLGDSPYNEQFF | TGCGCCAGCAGCTTGGGGGACTCCCCCTACAATGAGCAGTTCTTC
TRBJ2-5 | TRBV7-3 | once | TRBD2 | CASSSNSGGAETQYF | TGTGCCAGCAGCTCGAATAGCGGGGGGGCGGAGACCCAGTACTTC
TRBJ2-1 | TRBV4-1 | many | TRBD2 | CASSPSTSGGYNEQFF | TGCGCCAGCAGCCCGAGCACTAGCGGGGGTTACAATGAGCAGTTCTTC
TRBJ2-5 | TRBV5-1 | once | TRBD2 | CASSTLAGRGETQYF | TGCGCCAGCAGCACCTTAGCGGGGCGGGGAGAGACCCAGTACTTC
TRBJ1-1 | TRBV20-1 | once | - | CSATESGSTEAFF | TGCAGTGCTACTGAATCAGGGTCCACTGAAGCTTTCTTT
TRBJ2-7 | TRBV2 | - | TRBD2 | CASTQRGYEQYF | TGTGCCAGCACCCAGCGGGGTTACGAGCAGTACTTC
TRBJ2-7 | TRBV10-2 | - | - | CASSGAASSYEQYF | TGCGCCAGCAGTGGGGCAGCCAGCTCCTACGAGCAGTACTTC
TRBJ2-3 | TRBV6-6 | - | TRBD2 | CASSLTTSGGRTDTQYF | TGTGCCAGCAGTCTCACGACTAGCGGGGGCCGCACAGATACGCAGTATTTT
TRBJ1-1 | TRBV7-2 | - | TRBD1 | CASSANRGTTEAFF | TGTGCCAGCAGCGCTAACAGGGGAACGACTGAAGCTTTCTTT
TRBJ1-3 | TRBV6-5 | - | - | CASSQGAGAGNTIYF | TGTGCCAGCAGCCAAGGGGCAGGGGCTGGAAACACCATATATTTT
TRBJ1-1 | TRBV5-4 | - | - | CASSFLYSAEAFF | TGTGCCAGCAGCTTTTTATATTCAGCTGAAGCTTTCTTT
TRBJ2-3 | TRBV3-1/TRBV3-2 | - | TRBD2 | CASSLMGTSGGTDTQYF | TGTGCCAGCAGCCTCATGGGGACTAGCGGCGGAACAGATACGCAGTATTTT
TRBJ2-3 | TRBV3-1/TRBV3-2 | many | TRBD2 | CASSLHGLASSSTDTQYF | TGTGCCAGCAGCCTCCACGGACTAGCATCTTCTAGCACAGATACGCAGTATTTT
TRBJ1-5 | TRBV6-4 | - | TRBD1 | CASSDRDRGKRPQHF | TGTGCCAGCAGTGACCGGGACAGGGGAAAGCGGCCCCAGCATTTT
TRBJ1-2 | TRBV19 | - | - | CASSLQGYGYTF | TGTGCCAGTAGTCTCCAGGGCTATGGCTACACCTTC
TRBJ2-1 | TRBV2 | - | TRBD2 | CASTRLAGNEQFF | TGTGCCAGCACCCGACTAGCGGGCAATGAGCAGTTCTTC
TRBJ2-4 | TRBV7-6 | - | - | CASSLEFGSAGSNIQYF | TGTGCCAGCAGCTTAGAATTCGGTTCGGCCGGGTCAAACATTCAGTACTTC
TRBJ2-2 | TRBV5-4 | once | TRBD2 | CASSSGGAFGTGELFF | TGTGCCAGCAGTAGCGGGGGGGCGTTTGGCACCGGGGAGCTGTTTTTT
TRBJ1-1 | TRBV7-8 | - | - | CASSLGERKGAFF | TGTGCCAGCAGCTTGGGAGAGAGAAAGGGAGCTTTCTTT
TRBJ1-1 | TRBV2 | - | - | CASSEDWNTEAFF | TGTGCCAGCAGTGAAGACTGGAACACTGAAGCTTTCTTT
TRBJ1-6 | TRBV30 | - | - | CASGRRDNSPLHF | TGTGCCTCGGGGCGCAGGGATAATTCACCCCTCCACTTT
TRBJ2-7 | TRBV28 | - | - | CATGSGEYEQYF | TGTGCCACGGGGTCGGGGGAGTACGAGCAGTACTTC